This is a list of T cell receptor beta chains from one sample in a study of TIL therapy for anti-PD-1-resistant metastatic lung cancer. Clones were sequenced by immunoSEQ multiplex PCR, and TCRdb holds only the in-frame ones, with some missing. The table shows some 16,000 clones, with 70% to 85% occurring only once. Material: blood, obtained at baseline. The receptor source for this set is a person between 25 and 79 years old with non-small cell lung cancer. CDR3s leave out the opening cysteine and the closing phenylalanine or tryptophan. A D gene is named only where the DNA matches it firmly.

V: TRBV10-2
J: TRBJ1-1
D: TRBD1
CDR3: ASSRGQESEAF

V: TRBV6-1
J: TRBJ1-5
D: -
CDR3: ASSGRGWNNQPQH

V: TRBV29-1
J: TRBJ2-1
D: -
CDR3: SVEANKYEQF

V: TRBV10-3
J: TRBJ1-5
D: TRBD1
CDR3: AIRGQGQPQH

V: TRBV6-1
J: TRBJ1-2
D: -
CDR3: ASSEAQGGYT

V: TRBV4-3
J: TRBJ2-3
D: TRBD2
CDR3: ASSQDRRGGGSDTQY

V: TRBV5-5
J: TRBJ2-2
D: TRBD2
CDR3: ASSLGLAGPWNGELF

V: TRBV10-3
J: TRBJ1-6
D: -
CDR3: AISESEGPYNSPLH

V: TRBV11-3
J: TRBJ2-5
D: -
CDR3: ASRDRGGTQY

V: TRBV11-2
J: TRBJ2-3
D: -
CDR3: ASSSQVSTDTQY

V: TRBV5-6
J: TRBJ1-6
D: -
CDR3: ASSLRQGEPLH

V: TRBV9
J: TRBJ1-6
D: -
CDR3: ASSVDREGSPLH

V: TRBV7-2
J: TRBJ2-1
D: TRBD1
CDR3: ASSPDRSNEQF

V: TRBV5-6
J: TRBJ2-3
D: -
CDR3: ASSLWWGGRKDTQY

V: TRBV7-9
J: TRBJ2-7
D: -
CDR3: ASSSPLVAYEQY

V: TRBV19
J: TRBJ2-1
D: -
CDR3: ASSDRQVLKGSYNEQF

V: TRBV7-8
J: TRBJ2-5
D: -
CDR3: ASSFVLETQY

V: TRBV30
J: TRBJ1-3
D: -
CDR3: AWNQGNLGNTIY

V: TRBV4-1
J: TRBJ1-4
D: TRBD1
CDR3: ASSPQGADEKLF

V: TRBV30
J: TRBJ1-1
D: TRBD1
CDR3: AWSVPDRGRTEAF

V: TRBV15
J: TRBJ2-2
D: TRBD1
CDR3: ATNRPGQGWTGELF

V: TRBV9
J: TRBJ1-1
D: -
CDR3: ASSVTPSEAVTEAF

V: TRBV7-7
J: TRBJ2-5
D: -
CDR3: ASSSQGSVETQY

V: TRBV18
J: TRBJ1-6
D: -
CDR3: ASSPPEGYYNSPLH

V: TRBV4-3
J: TRBJ1-1
D: -
CDR3: ASSQDGAGNTEAF

V: TRBV7-2
J: TRBJ2-2
D: TRBD2
CDR3: ASSPAGGPGELF

V: TRBV5-4
J: TRBJ2-3
D: TRBD2
CDR3: ASSLIAGGTDTQY

V: TRBV11-2
J: TRBJ2-7
D: -
CDR3: ASSPDTYEQY

V: TRBV10-3
J: TRBJ2-5
D: -
CDR3: AISESTGRLFETQY